This T cell receptor (beta chain) was sequenced in a study of blood T cell repertoires in COVID-19. At the level of the study: The United States, Italy and Spain were the sources of the acute and convalescent COVID-19 samples. T cells, B-cell-depleted T cells, or PBMCs supplied cDNA or gDNA.

As originally analysed: Reference gene primer amplification yielded estimated nucleated cell counts. Method: immunoSEQ multiplex PCR; TCRdb's copy keeps in-frame clones and lacks some. For V, J and clone size, that table is used; D and trimming come from the DNA. This repertoire shows about 200,000 clones, almost 85% found once; its top ten account for approximately 15%. Germline V gene data show CDR1 as LGHDT and CDR2 as YNNKEL (reference sequence). V lost 3 bases and J lost 0, with 15 bases in between. This CDR3 is 17 amino acids long. Cohort 3 donors counted as recovered after two negative PCRs, clearance, or resolved symptoms.

The clonotype originates from a man between 40 and 49 years old who had recovered from COVID-19. The chain combines TRBV3-1 (or the pseudogene TRBV3-2) with TRBJ2-1, with a possible D match to TRBD2 (5 bases). Sequencing was done on a sample of PBMCs or T cells enriched from blood (not recorded which). The CDR3 DNA reads as TGTGCCAGCAGCCAGACTAAGAAGTTGGGCTCCTACAATGAGCAGTTCTTC. Its translation is CASSQTKKLGSYNEQFF.